This T cell receptor (beta chain) emerged from a study of blood T cell repertoires in COVID-19. Study overall: In each case, the material was cDNA or gDNA derived from T cells, B-cell-depleted T cells, or PBMCs.

Repertoires were generated with immunoSEQ multiplex PCR, while TCRdb's copy carries only in-frame clones and drops some. Of approximately 94,000 clones listed, 80% to 90% are singletons. With 6 bases clipped from V and 5 bases from J, the junction kept 12 bases outside the gene matches. Per the germline V gene, CDR1 is MDHEN and CDR2 is SYDVKM. The CDR3 is 16 residues long. This sequence was found in a woman between 65 and 79 years old with acute or convalescent COVID-19. This chain uses TRBV28 with TRBJ1-5, with 8 bases identical to TRBD1. Source material: peripheral blood. CDR3 nucleotide sequence: TGTGCCAGCAGCCCCACGACCGGGACAGGTTATCAGCCCCAGCATTTT. Translation: CASSPTTGTGYQPQHF.